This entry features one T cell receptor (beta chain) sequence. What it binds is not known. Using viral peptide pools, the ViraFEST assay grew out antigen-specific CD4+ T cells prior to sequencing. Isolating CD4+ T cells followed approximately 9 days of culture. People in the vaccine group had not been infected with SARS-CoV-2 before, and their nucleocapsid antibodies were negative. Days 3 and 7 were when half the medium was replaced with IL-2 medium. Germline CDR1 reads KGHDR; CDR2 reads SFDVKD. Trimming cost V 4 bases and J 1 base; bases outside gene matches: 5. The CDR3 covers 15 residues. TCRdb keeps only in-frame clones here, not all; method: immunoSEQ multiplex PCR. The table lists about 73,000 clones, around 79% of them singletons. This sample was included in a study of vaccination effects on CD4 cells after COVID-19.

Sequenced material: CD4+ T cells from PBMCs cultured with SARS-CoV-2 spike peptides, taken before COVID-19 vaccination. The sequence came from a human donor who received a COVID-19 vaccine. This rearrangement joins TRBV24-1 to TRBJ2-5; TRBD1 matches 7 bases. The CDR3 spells CATSDTGTAQETQYF. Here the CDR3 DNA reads TGTGCCACCAGTGACACCGGGACAGCCCAAGAGACCCAGTACTTC.